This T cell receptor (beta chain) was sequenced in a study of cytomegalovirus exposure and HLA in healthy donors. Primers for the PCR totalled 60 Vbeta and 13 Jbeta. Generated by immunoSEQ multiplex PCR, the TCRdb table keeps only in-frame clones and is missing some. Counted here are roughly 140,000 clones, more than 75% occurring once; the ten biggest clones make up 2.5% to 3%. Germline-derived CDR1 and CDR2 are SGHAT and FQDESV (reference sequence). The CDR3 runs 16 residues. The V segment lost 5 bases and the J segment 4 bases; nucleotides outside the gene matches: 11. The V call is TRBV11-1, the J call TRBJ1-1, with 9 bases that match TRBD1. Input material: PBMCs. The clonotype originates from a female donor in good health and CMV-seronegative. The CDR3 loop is CASSLFPGTGSTEAFF. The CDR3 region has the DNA TGTGCCAGCAGCCTCTTCCCGGGGACAGGGTCCACTGAAGCTTTCTTT.